Reported below is one T cell receptor beta chain. Antigen: not known. V gave up 5 bases and J gave up 3 bases; unmatched junction bases: 8. The CDR3 length is 16 residues. Germline V gene sequence: CDR1 SSHAT, CDR2 FNYEAQ (reference sequence). Produced via immunoSEQ multiplex PCR; TCRdb's table is partial and in-frame only. Among 1,500,000 or so clones, roughly 96% were seen once, and the ten largest hold 1% to 1.5%. This sample was taken from a study of shared clonotypes between healthy human individuals. Regarding the study as a whole: Memory subsets had estimated richness that was generally smaller than that of naive subsets.

The source material was naive CD4+ T cells sorted from blood. This sample's subset: CD45RA+ positively selected. The chain is built from TRBV7-7 and TRBJ2-1; 9 nucleotides agree with TRBD1. The receptor was derived from a man aged 25-45 years in good health. CDR3 region: CASSQTPGQGYNEQFF. The CDR3 DNA follows: TGTGCCAGCAGCCAAACACCGGGACAGGGCTACAATGAGCAGTTCTTC.